The rows below give T cell receptor beta chains drawn from one sample of a study of T cell responses to AZD1222 COVID-19 vaccine. TCRdb's copy holds only in-frame clones and misses some; the assay was immunoSEQ multiplex PCR. The sample records about 130,000 clones, approximately 91% being singletons. The sequenced sample was peripheral blood, obtained 28 days after the second AZD1222 dose. The receptors stem from an adult who received the AZD1222 COVID-19 vaccine. Each CDR3 is given with its conserved first and last residue. Fields, in order: D gene, V gene, clone size, J gene, CDR3 DNA, CDR3 protein. D genes are given only for firm matches. Expanded clones get a size class; other rows say once, few or many, or leave the size out.

d_gene: .
v_gene: TRBV5-1
abundance: .
j_gene: TRBJ1-6
CDR3nt: TGCGCCAGCAATCCCGGGGGGTCCCAGAATTCACCCCTCCACTTT
CDR3aa: CASNPGGSQNSPLHF

d_gene: .
v_gene: TRBV13
abundance: .
j_gene: TRBJ2-1
CDR3nt: TGTGCCAGCAGCTTAGTCCGAATCAATGAGCAGTTCTTC
CDR3aa: CASSLVRINEQFF

d_gene: TRBD1
v_gene: TRBV3-1/TRBV3-2
abundance: .
j_gene: TRBJ1-6
CDR3nt: TGTGCCAGCAGCCCCGCTGTATGGGACAGCTTCTATAATTCACCCCTCCACTTT
CDR3aa: CASSPAVWDSFYNSPLHF

d_gene: .
v_gene: TRBV5-1
abundance: .
j_gene: TRBJ2-1
CDR3nt: TGCGCCAGCTTGGCGGACTCCTCCTACAATGAGCAGTTCTTC
CDR3aa: CASLADSSYNEQFF

d_gene: TRBD1
v_gene: TRBV5-8
abundance: once
j_gene: TRBJ1-1
CDR3nt: TGTGCCAGCAGCTTCCACCCCCCGGGACAGGGCAACACTGAAGCTTTCTTT
CDR3aa: CASSFHPPGQGNTEAFF

d_gene: TRBD1
v_gene: TRBV27
abundance: .
j_gene: TRBJ1-5
CDR3nt: TGTGCCAGCACTCCGAGTGGACAGGGGGATCAGCCCCAGCATTTT
CDR3aa: CASTPSGQGDQPQHF

d_gene: .
v_gene: TRBV11-3
abundance: .
j_gene: TRBJ2-2
CDR3nt: TGTGCCAGCAGCTTAGAAAGCGGAGGTACCGGGGAGCTGTTTTTT
CDR3aa: CASSLESGGTGELFF

d_gene: .
v_gene: TRBV7-2
abundance: .
j_gene: TRBJ1-2
CDR3nt: TGTGCCAGCAGCCCCCCGGGGGGATTTGGCTACACCTTC
CDR3aa: CASSPPGGFGYTF

d_gene: TRBD1
v_gene: TRBV2
abundance: few
j_gene: TRBJ1-5
CDR3nt: TGTGCCAGCAGTGGACAGGGGGATGGTCAGCCCCAGCATTTT
CDR3aa: CASSGQGDGQPQHF

d_gene: .
v_gene: TRBV7-2
abundance: .
j_gene: TRBJ2-5
CDR3nt: TGTGCCAGCAGCTTAGTAGGCGGGGCTTTACAAGAGACCCAGTACTTC
CDR3aa: CASSLVGGALQETQYF

d_gene: .
v_gene: TRBV15
abundance: .
j_gene: TRBJ1-5
CDR3nt: TGTGCCACCAGCAGAAGGACAGCGGTGAATCAGCCCCAGCATTTT
CDR3aa: CATSRRTAVNQPQHF

d_gene: .
v_gene: TRBV3-1/TRBV3-2
abundance: .
j_gene: TRBJ1-6
CDR3nt: TGTGCCAGCAGCCAAGAACCTTCACCCCTCCACTTT
CDR3aa: CASSQEPSPLHF

d_gene: TRBD2
v_gene: TRBV4-2
abundance: medium-sized
j_gene: TRBJ2-2
CDR3nt: TGTGCCAGCACCCAAGACCGGGGGGGGTTGTCCGGGGAGCTGTTTTTT
CDR3aa: CASTQDRGGLSGELFF

d_gene: TRBD2
v_gene: TRBV7-9
abundance: .
j_gene: TRBJ2-7
CDR3nt: TGTGCCAGCAGCCAGGCGGGAGGGCCGTACGAGCAGTACTTC
CDR3aa: CASSQAGGPYEQYF

d_gene: TRBD1
v_gene: TRBV5-5
abundance: .
j_gene: TRBJ1-1
CDR3nt: TGTGCCAGCAGCTCCAACCTGGGACAGCTTAACACTGAAGCTTTCTTT
CDR3aa: CASSSNLGQLNTEAFF

d_gene: .
v_gene: TRBV7-9
abundance: .
j_gene: TRBJ1-3
CDR3nt: TGTGCCAGCAGCTTATGGCGGGACGGATGGGGAAACACCATATATTTT
CDR3aa: CASSLWRDGWGNTIYF

d_gene: .
v_gene: TRBV6-6
abundance: .
j_gene: TRBJ1-1
CDR3nt: TGTGCCAGCAGCTTGGAGATTGAAGCTTTCTTT
CDR3aa: CASSLEIEAFF

d_gene: .
v_gene: TRBV6-5
abundance: few
j_gene: TRBJ2-3
CDR3nt: TGTGCCAGCAGTTCCCCAGGGACAGATACGCAGTATTTT
CDR3aa: CASSSPGTDTQYF

d_gene: TRBD1
v_gene: TRBV27
abundance: .
j_gene: TRBJ2-7
CDR3nt: TGTGCCAGCTCCGCCACGGGACAGCCCTTCTACGAGCAGTACTTC
CDR3aa: CASSATGQPFYEQYF

d_gene: TRBD1
v_gene: TRBV4-1
abundance: .
j_gene: TRBJ2-5
CDR3nt: TGCGCCAGCAGCCAAAATTTCGGGACAGAAAAAGAGACCCAGTACTTC
CDR3aa: CASSQNFGTEKETQYF

d_gene: TRBD1
v_gene: TRBV6-5
abundance: .
j_gene: TRBJ1-2
CDR3nt: TGTGCCAGCAGTTCCGGGACAGCCGATAACTATGGCTACACCTTC
CDR3aa: CASSSGTADNYGYTF

d_gene: .
v_gene: TRBV2
abundance: .
j_gene: TRBJ1-3
CDR3nt: TGTGCCAGCAGGGGGAGAGGACTCCCCGGAAACACCATATATTTT
CDR3aa: CASRGRGLPGNTIYF

d_gene: TRBD2
v_gene: TRBV7-9
abundance: .
j_gene: TRBJ2-1
CDR3nt: TGTGCCAGCAGCTCGAGTAGGGACTACCGCTACAATGAGCAGTTCTTC
CDR3aa: CASSSSRDYRYNEQFF

d_gene: .
v_gene: TRBV6-1
abundance: .
j_gene: TRBJ1-2
CDR3nt: TGTGCCAGCAGTCAAGCGGACCGGACCTTAAATGGCTACACCTTC
CDR3aa: CASSQADRTLNGYTF

d_gene: .
v_gene: TRBV6-5
abundance: .
j_gene: TRBJ1-4
CDR3nt: TGTGCCAGCAGCTTCAACCCAGGGGCTGAAAAACTGTTTTTT
CDR3aa: CASSFNPGAEKLFF

d_gene: TRBD2
v_gene: TRBV7-3
abundance: .
j_gene: TRBJ2-5
CDR3nt: TGTGCCAGCAGCCCGAGCGGGGGGGCCTGGGAGACCCAGTACTTC
CDR3aa: CASSPSGGAWETQYF

d_gene: .
v_gene: TRBV7-9
abundance: .
j_gene: TRBJ1-5
CDR3nt: TGTGCCAGCAGCTTAGGGGCAGGGGACCCCAATCAGCCCCAGCATTTT
CDR3aa: CASSLGAGDPNQPQHF

d_gene: .
v_gene: TRBV15
abundance: few
j_gene: TRBJ2-3
CDR3nt: TGTGCCACCAGCAGAGATAAAGGTAGCGGTAGCACAGATACGCAGTATTTT
CDR3aa: CATSRDKGSGSTDTQYF

d_gene: TRBD1
v_gene: TRBV6-5
abundance: few
j_gene: TRBJ2-7
CDR3nt: TGTGCCACCGAGTCGAGGGACAGATACGAGCAGTACTTC
CDR3aa: CATESRDRYEQYF

d_gene: .
v_gene: TRBV28
abundance: few
j_gene: TRBJ1-5
CDR3nt: TGTGCCAGCAGTTTGCCCAGGGGCCCCCAGCATTTT
CDR3aa: CASSLPRGPQHF

d_gene: .
v_gene: TRBV23-1
abundance: .
j_gene: TRBJ1-5
CDR3nt: TGCGCCCTGGATAATCAGCCCCAGCATTTT
CDR3aa: CALDNQPQHF

d_gene: .
v_gene: TRBV28
abundance: .
j_gene: TRBJ1-4
CDR3nt: TGTGCCAGCAGTTTATTGGGATCCGCAACTAATGAAAAACTGTTTTTT
CDR3aa: CASSLLGSATNEKLFF

d_gene: .
v_gene: TRBV27
abundance: .
j_gene: TRBJ1-2
CDR3nt: TGTGCCAGCAGTTCTCAACGGCAGGGTGGCTATGGCTACACCTTC
CDR3aa: CASSSQRQGGYGYTF

d_gene: TRBD1
v_gene: TRBV19
abundance: .
j_gene: TRBJ2-3
CDR3nt: TGTGCCAGTAACGACAGGGGGCATACAGATACGCAGTATTTT
CDR3aa: CASNDRGHTDTQYF

d_gene: .
v_gene: TRBV6-5
abundance: .
j_gene: TRBJ1-4
CDR3nt: TGTGCCAGCAGTTACAATAATGAAAAACTGTTTTTT
CDR3aa: CASSYNNEKLFF

d_gene: TRBD2
v_gene: TRBV11-3
abundance: .
j_gene: TRBJ2-3
CDR3nt: TGTGCCAGCAGCTTGACTAGCGGAACAGATACGCAGTATTTT
CDR3aa: CASSLTSGTDTQYF

d_gene: TRBD1
v_gene: TRBV19
abundance: once
j_gene: TRBJ1-6
CDR3nt: TGTGCCAGTTCCAGGGGGAATTTCAATTCACCCCTCCACTTT
CDR3aa: CASSRGNFNSPLHF

d_gene: .
v_gene: TRBV19
abundance: .
j_gene: TRBJ2-7
CDR3nt: TGTGCCAGTAGTACCTTCGGGACGGCCACCTACGAGCAGTACTTC
CDR3aa: CASSTFGTATYEQYF

d_gene: TRBD2
v_gene: TRBV5-1
abundance: .
j_gene: TRBJ2-1
CDR3nt: TGCGCCAGCAGCTTTCCGGGACTAGCGGACGAATTACAATACAATGAGCAGTTCTTC
CDR3aa: CASSFPGLADELQYNEQFF

d_gene: TRBD1
v_gene: TRBV7-8
abundance: many
j_gene: TRBJ1-6
CDR3nt: TGTGCCAGCAGCCTCGCGGACAGGGGGATCCGGGTAGGCTCACCCCTCCACTTT
CDR3aa: CASSLADRGIRVGSPLHF

d_gene: .
v_gene: TRBV11-3
abundance: few
j_gene: TRBJ2-2
CDR3nt: TGTGCCAGCAGCTTTGACATTAACACCGGGGAGCTGTTTTTT
CDR3aa: CASSFDINTGELFF

d_gene: TRBD2
v_gene: TRBV3-1/TRBV3-2
abundance: .
j_gene: TRBJ2-3
CDR3nt: TGTGCCAGCAGCCATGGCGGGGGGCCCTTCACAGATACGCAGTATTTT
CDR3aa: CASSHGGGPFTDTQYF

d_gene: .
v_gene: TRBV30
abundance: .
j_gene: TRBJ1-3
CDR3nt: TGTGCCTGGAGCGCGTTAGCGGGGACGGGAAGCACCATATATTTT
CDR3aa: CAWSALAGTGSTIYF

d_gene: .
v_gene: TRBV6-2/TRBV6-3
abundance: once
j_gene: TRBJ1-5
CDR3nt: TGTGCCAGCAGTTACGTCGGTCAGCCCCAGCATTTT
CDR3aa: CASSYVGQPQHF

d_gene: .
v_gene: TRBV2
abundance: .
j_gene: TRBJ2-1
CDR3nt: TGTGCCAGCGATACCCTCCCGTACAATGAGCAGTTCTTC
CDR3aa: CASDTLPYNEQFF

d_gene: .
v_gene: TRBV7-9
abundance: .
j_gene: TRBJ1-1
CDR3nt: TGTGCCAGCAGCTTAGTTTTGACAGCCACTGAAGCTTTCTTT
CDR3aa: CASSLVLTATEAFF